The sequence of this TCR beta chain was determined in a study of T cell repertoires in cytomegalovirus infection. TCRdb reprocessed the reads with MiXCR, giving one entry per CDR3 protein. Of some 700,000 distinct CDR3 sequences listed, 35% to 45% are singletons. Concerning this clonotype itself: Antigen: not known.

Broader study findings: Dominant in the ex vivo response were TCR beta clonotypes restricted by HLA-C and specific for CMV.

The TCR originated in a human donor in good health (CMV status not recorded). Some clones in this sample may be carry-over from other donors' samples. Input material: PBMCs.

This chain's CDR3 is CASNPETGAPYGYTF. For the CDR3, the DNA is TGCGCCAGCAACCCCGAGACAGGGGCCCCCTATGGCTACACCTTC. This chain connects TRBV4-1 to TRBJ1-2, with 8 bases lining up with TRBD1. CDR1 and CDR2 from the germline V gene are MGHRA and YSYEKL. This CDR3 has 15 amino acids. The V and J ends lost 7 bases and 4 bases, in that order; junction bases with no gene match: 11.